This TCR beta chain was retrieved from a study of T cell clones after liver transplantation. The study, taken as a whole, reports: Post-transplant time points were not standardized, so conclusions are preliminary.

For this clone: The antigen is not known.

Data came from immunoSEQ multiplex PCR; TCRdb stores just in-frame clones and leaves some out. The table shows more than 65,000 clones, with roughly 80% occurring only once. Trimming removed 3 bases at V and 0 bases at J, with 11 bases between. Germline loops: CDR1 MDHEN, CDR2 SYDVKM. The CDR3 is 16 amino acids. The sequence was obtained from a human patient who received a liver transplant. Some T cells may have originated in the graft donor. The sample here was CD4+ T cells from blood, taken 12 months after liver transplant. This rearrangement joins TRBV28 to TRBJ1-4; a possible D gene is TRBD1 (5 bases). CDR3 in amino acids: CASSFPGASTNEKLFF. The CDR3 DNA sequence: TGTGCCAGCAGTTTCCCCGGGGCTTCAACTAATGAAAAACTGTTTTTT. Complete variable domain (other parts from reference TRBV28 and TRBJ1-4): DVKVTQSSRYLVKRTGEKVFLECVQDMDHENMFWYRQDPGLGLRLIYFSYDVKMKEKGDIPEGYSVSREKKERFSLILESASTNQTSMYLCASSFPGASTNEKLFFGSGTQLSVL.